This TCR beta chain was obtained from a study of early T cells in non-severe SARS-CoV-2 infection. For the study at large: Sequencing was performed on bulk RNA from unsorted whole blood, leaving chains unpaired.

The TCR library protocol was used to attach unique molecular identifiers. These identifiers were attached to individual cDNA molecules. TCRdb re-derived calls from the 5' RACE reads in MiXCR, one entry per CDR3 protein. The table has tens of thousands of distinct CDR3 sequences, about 7.7% seen once. This CDR3 has 15 residues. J lost 5 bases, V lost 5 bases, and 10 bases had no gene match. Overall study findings and caveats: Matching with VDJdb favored anti-spike CD8 responses (missing private and CD4 specificities).

Only one count was recorded for this clonotype. Its antigen is as yet unknown. Specimen: whole blood, collected at baseline. This sequence was found in an adult who was a healthcare worker with PCR-confirmed SARS-CoV-2 infection or an uninfected control (not recorded which). The chain joins TRBV12-3 or TRBV12-4 to TRBJ2-3, with TRBD2 identical over 7 bases. In DNA, the CDR3 is TGTGCCAGCAGTCCCCTGGGAGGGCGGGGAGATACGCAGTATTTT. As protein: CASSPLGGRGDTQYF.